The T cell receptor (beta chain) under discussion was sequenced for a study of tumor-infiltrating lymphocytes in localized non-small cell lung cancer. Whole-study findings and limits: T-cell fraction did not differ between immunotypes IM1 and IM2.

Measured with immunoSEQ multiplex PCR; TCRdb has only the in-frame clones, and not every one. Altogether about 16,000 clones are present, around three quarters being singletons, with the ten largest covering 6% to 8%. Note on this clone: The antigen is undetermined.

Germline V gives CDR1 SGHAT, CDR2 FQNNGV. Trimming pared 4 bases from V and 10 bases from J, leaving 25 bases between. This CDR3 contains 17 residues. This receptor was identified in a human donor with non-small cell lung cancer. Sequenced: lung tumor tissue. The chain is built from TRBV11-2 and TRBJ1-4; no clear D gene. The CDR3 protein is CASSSDHLGLEEGKLFF. In nucleotides, the CDR3 is TGTGCCAGCAGCTCCGACCATCTAGGGTTAGAAGAGGGAAAACTGTTTTTT.